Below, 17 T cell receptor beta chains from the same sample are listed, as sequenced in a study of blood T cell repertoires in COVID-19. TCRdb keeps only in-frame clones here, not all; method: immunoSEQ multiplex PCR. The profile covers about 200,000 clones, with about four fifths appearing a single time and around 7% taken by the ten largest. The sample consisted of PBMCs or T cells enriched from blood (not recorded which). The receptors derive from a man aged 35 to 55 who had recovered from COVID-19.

The CDR3 reads CSAGETDRVHEQYF. CDR3 bases: TGCAGCGCCGGAGAGACAGACAGGGTCCACGAGCAGTACTTC. The V call is TRBV29-1, the J call TRBJ2-7, with 7 bases identical to TRBD1. This CDR3 has 14 residues. J gave up 5 bases and V 7 bases, and 14 bases lay outside the gene matches. Germline-derived CDR1 and CDR2 are SQVTM and ANQGSEA.

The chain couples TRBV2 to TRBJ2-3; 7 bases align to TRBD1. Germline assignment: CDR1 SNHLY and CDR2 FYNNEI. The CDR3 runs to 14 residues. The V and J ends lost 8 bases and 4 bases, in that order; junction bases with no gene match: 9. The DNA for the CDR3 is TGTGCCAGCTTTCCGGACAGGAAGCCAGATACGCAGTATTTT. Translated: CASFPDRKPDTQYF.

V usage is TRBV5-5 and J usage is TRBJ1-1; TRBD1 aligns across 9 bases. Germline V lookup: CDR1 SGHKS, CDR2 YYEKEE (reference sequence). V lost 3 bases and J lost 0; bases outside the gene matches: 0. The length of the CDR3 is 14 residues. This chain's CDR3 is CASSWDRVNTEAFF. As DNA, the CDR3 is TGTGCCAGCAGCTGGGACAGGGTGAACACTGAAGCTTTCTTT.

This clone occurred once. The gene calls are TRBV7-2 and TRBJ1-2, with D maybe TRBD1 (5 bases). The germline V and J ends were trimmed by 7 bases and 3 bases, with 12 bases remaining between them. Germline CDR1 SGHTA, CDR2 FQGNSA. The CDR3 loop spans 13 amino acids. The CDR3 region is CASTPRGDYGYTF. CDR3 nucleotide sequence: TGTGCCAGCACCCCACGGGGGGACTATGGCTACACCTTC.

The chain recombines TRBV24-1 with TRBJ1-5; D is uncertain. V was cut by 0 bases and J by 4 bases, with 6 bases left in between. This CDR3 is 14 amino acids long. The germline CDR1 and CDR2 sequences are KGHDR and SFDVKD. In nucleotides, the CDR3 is TGTGCCACCAGTGATTTGCACTCGAATCAGCCCCAGCATTTT. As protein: CATSDLHSNQPQHF.

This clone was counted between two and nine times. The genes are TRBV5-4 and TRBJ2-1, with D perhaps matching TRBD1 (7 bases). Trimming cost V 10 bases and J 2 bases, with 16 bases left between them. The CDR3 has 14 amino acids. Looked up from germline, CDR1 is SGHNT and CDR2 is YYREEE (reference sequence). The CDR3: CASRGDRAYNEQFF. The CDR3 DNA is TGTGCCTCGAGGGGGGACAGAGCCTACAATGAGCAGTTCTTC.

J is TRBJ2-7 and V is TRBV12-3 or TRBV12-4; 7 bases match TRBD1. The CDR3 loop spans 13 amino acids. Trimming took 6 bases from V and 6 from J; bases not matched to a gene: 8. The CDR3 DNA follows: TGTGCCAGCAGCTACAGGGGAATGGGCGAGCAGTACTTC. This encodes CASSYRGMGEQYF.

The CDR3 bases are TGTGCCATCAGTGGGAGACAGGGATCTAGCACAGATACGCAGTATTTT. Amino acid sequence: CAISGRQGSSTDTQYF. The chain couples TRBV10-3 to TRBJ2-3, with 7 nucleotides matching TRBD1. Per germline, CDR1 ENHRY and CDR2 SYGVKD. Trimming cost V 4 bases and J 0 bases; bases outside gene matches: 7. This CDR3 has 16 residues.

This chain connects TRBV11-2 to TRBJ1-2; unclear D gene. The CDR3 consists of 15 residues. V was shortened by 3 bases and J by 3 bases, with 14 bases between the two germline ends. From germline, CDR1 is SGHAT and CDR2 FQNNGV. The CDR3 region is CASSLSGATYYGYTF. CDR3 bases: TGTGCCAGCAGCTTGAGCGGAGCAACCTACTATGGCTACACCTTC.

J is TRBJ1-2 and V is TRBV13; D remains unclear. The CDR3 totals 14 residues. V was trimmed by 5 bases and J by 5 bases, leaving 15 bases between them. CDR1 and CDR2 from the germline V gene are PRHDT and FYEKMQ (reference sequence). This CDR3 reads CASSPRGFRYGYTF. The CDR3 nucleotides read TGTGCCAGCAGCCCCCGAGGCTTTCGGTATGGCTACACCTTC.

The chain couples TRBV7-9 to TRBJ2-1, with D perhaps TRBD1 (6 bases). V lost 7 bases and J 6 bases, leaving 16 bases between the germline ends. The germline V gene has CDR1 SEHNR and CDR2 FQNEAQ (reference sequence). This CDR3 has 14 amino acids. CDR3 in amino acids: CASIAGVPGNEQFF. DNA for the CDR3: TGTGCCAGCATTGCAGGGGTTCCTGGCAATGAGCAGTTCTTC.

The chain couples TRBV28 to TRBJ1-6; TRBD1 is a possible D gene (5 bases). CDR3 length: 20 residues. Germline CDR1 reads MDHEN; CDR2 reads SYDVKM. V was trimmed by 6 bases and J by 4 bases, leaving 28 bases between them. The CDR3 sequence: CASSPLVLPHTKGYNSPLHF. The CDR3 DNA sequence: TGTGCCAGCAGCCCCTTAGTTCTTCCCCACACAAAGGGGTATAATTCACCCCTCCACTTT.

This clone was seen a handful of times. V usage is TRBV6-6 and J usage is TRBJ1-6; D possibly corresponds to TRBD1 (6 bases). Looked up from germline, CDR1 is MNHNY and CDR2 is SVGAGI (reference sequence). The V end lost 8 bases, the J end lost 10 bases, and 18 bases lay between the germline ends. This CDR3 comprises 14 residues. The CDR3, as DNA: TGTGCCAGCCGGTGGAACAGGGCGGCGTCACCCCTCCACTTT. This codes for CASRWNRAASPLHF.

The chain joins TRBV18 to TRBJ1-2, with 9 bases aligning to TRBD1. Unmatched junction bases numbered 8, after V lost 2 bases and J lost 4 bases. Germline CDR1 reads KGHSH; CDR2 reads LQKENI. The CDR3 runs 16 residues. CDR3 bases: TGTGCCAGCTCACCAACCGGGACAGGGTTCCTCTATGGCTACACCTTC. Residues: CASSPTGTGFLYGYTF.

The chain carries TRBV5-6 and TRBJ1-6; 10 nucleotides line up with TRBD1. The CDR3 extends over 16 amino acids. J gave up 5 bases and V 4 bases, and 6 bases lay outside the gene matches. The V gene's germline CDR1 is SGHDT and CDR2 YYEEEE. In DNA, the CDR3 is TGTGCCAGCAGCGCAGACAGGGGGCGAAATAATTCACCCCTCCACTTT. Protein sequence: CASSADRGRNNSPLHF.

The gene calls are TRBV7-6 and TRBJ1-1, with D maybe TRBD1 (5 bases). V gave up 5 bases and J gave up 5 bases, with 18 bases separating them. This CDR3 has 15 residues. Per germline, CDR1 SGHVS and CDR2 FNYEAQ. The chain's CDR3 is CASSPTVTDRTEAFF. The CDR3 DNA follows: TGTGCCAGCAGCCCGACTGTGACAGATAGAACTGAAGCTTTCTTT.

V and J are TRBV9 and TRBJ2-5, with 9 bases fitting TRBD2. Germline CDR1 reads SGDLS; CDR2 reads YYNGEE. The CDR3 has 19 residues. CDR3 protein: CVTHHPRAGGKGRGETQYF. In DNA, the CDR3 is TGTGTCACGCACCACCCAAGAGCGGGGGGCAAAGGAAGGGGAGAGACCCAGTACTTC.